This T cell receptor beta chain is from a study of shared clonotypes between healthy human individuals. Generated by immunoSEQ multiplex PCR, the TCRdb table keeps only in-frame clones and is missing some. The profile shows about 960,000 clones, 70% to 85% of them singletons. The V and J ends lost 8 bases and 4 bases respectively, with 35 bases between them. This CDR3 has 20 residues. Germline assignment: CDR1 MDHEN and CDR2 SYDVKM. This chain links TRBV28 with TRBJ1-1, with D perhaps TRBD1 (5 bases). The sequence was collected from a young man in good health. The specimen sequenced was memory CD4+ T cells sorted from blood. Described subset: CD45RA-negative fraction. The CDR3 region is CASLLKGRTGAGPSSTEAFF. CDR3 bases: TGTGCCAGCCTCTTAAAAGGAAGGACTGGGGCAGGCCCTTCGAGCACTGAAGCTTTCTTT.